This T cell receptor beta chain originates from a study of identical twins. Whole-study results and caveats: The conclusions drew on cross-sectional statistical analysis instead of tracking the same donors.

One entry per CDR3 protein results from TCRdb running MiXCR on the 5' RACE reads. The sample shows some 240,000 distinct CDR3 sequences, about 8.5% of them seen only once. On this clonotype: Antigen specificity is unknown.

Trimming at V came to 5 bases and at J to 5 bases, leaving 10 bases not matched to a gene. CDR1 MDHEN and CDR2 SYDVKM come from the germline V gene. The CDR3 is 16 amino acids. This sample was shared with a second study, whose subject was yellow fever vaccine responses in identical twins.

The chain recombines TRBV28 with TRBJ2-5; the match to TRBD2 covers 11 bases. The source of this sequence is a woman between 18 and 29 years old in good health. Specimen: CD8+ T cells sorted from blood. The CDR3 sequence: CASSELGLAGLETQYF. The CDR3 region has the DNA TGTGCCAGCAGTGAGCTCGGACTAGCGGGCTTGGAGACCCAGTACTTC.